The clone carrying this TCR beta chain was counted a few times. Its antigen remains unidentified. These data are taken from a study of vaccination effects on CD4 cells after COVID-19. The assay was immunoSEQ multiplex PCR, and TCRdb's table has in-frame clones only and misses some. The sample gives 70,000 to 95,000 clones, 70% to 75% of which show up once; 1.5% to 2% is in the top ten. ViraFEST used viral peptide pools to expand antigen-specific CD4+ T cells before sequencing. Isolation of CD4+ T cells took place after less than twelve days of culture. The authors exchanged half the medium for IL-2 medium on days 3 and 7. CDR1 and CDR2 (germline): SGHTA, FQGNSA. V was clipped by 2 bases and J by 2 bases, with 7 bases between them. This CDR3 is 14 amino acids long.

This specimen was CD4+ T cells from PBMCs cultured with HCoV-229E spike peptides, taken before COVID-19 vaccination. The TCR sequence derives from a human donor who received a COVID-19 vaccine. This sequence joins TRBV7-2 and TRBJ2-1; D remains unclear. This chain's CDR3 is CASSLTRTYNEQFF. CDR3 DNA sequence: TGTGCCAGCAGCTTAACCCGCACCTACAATGAGCAGTTCTTC.